This TCR beta chain was recovered during a study of control samples from healthy donors and cancer patients. Trimming pared 6 bases from V and 8 bases from J, leaving 5 bases between. In germline, CDR1 is MNHGY, CDR2 SVAAGI. There are 10 residues in the CDR3. Using immunoSEQ multiplex PCR, the repertoire was profiled, and TCRdb retains in-frame clones only, with some absent. The sample holds some 250,000 clones, roughly 82% seen once. The TCR originated in an older woman with lung cancer. Sequencing input: PBMCs. The V gene is TRBV6-9, the J gene TRBJ2-1, with D unresolved. As DNA, the CDR3 is TGTGCCAGCAGGCCAGATGAGCAGTTCTTC. Translating gives CASRPDEQFF.